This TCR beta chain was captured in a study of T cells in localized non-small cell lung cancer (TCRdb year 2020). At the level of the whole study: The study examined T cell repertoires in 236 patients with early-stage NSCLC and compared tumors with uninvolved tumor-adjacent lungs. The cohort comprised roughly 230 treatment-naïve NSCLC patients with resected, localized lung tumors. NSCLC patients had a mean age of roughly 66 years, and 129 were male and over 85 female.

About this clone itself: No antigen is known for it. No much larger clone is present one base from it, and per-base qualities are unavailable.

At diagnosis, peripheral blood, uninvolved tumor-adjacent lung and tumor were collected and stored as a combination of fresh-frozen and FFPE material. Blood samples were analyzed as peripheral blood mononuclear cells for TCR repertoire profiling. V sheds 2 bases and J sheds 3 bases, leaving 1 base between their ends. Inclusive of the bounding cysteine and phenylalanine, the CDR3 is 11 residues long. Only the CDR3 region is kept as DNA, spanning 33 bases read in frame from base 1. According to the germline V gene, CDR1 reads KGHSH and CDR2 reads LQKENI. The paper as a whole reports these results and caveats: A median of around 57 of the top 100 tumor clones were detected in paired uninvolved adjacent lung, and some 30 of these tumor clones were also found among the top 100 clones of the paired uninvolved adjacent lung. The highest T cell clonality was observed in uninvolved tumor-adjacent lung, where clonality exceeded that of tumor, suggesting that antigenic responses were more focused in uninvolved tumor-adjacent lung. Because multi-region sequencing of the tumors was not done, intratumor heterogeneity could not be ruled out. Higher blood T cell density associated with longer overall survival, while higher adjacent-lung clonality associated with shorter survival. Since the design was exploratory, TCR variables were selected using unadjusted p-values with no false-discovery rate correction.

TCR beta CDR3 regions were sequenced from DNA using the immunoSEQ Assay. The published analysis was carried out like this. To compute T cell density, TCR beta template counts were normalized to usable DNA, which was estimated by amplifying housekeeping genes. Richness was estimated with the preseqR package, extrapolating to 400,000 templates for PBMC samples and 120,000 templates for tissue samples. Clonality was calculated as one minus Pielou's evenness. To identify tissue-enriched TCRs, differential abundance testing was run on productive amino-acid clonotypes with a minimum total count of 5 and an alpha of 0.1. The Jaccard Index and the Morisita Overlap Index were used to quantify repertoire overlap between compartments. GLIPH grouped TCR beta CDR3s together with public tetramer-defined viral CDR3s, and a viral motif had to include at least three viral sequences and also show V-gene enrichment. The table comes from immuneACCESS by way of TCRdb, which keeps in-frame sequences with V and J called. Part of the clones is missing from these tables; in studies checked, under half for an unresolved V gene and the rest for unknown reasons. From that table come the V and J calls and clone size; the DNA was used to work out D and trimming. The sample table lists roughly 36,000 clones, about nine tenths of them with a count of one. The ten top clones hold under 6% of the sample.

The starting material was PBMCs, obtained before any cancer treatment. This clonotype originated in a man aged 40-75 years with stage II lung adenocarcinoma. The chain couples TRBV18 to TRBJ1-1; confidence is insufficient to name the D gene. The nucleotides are TGTGCCAGCTCACCAGACACTGAAGCTTTCTTT. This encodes CASSPDTEAFF.